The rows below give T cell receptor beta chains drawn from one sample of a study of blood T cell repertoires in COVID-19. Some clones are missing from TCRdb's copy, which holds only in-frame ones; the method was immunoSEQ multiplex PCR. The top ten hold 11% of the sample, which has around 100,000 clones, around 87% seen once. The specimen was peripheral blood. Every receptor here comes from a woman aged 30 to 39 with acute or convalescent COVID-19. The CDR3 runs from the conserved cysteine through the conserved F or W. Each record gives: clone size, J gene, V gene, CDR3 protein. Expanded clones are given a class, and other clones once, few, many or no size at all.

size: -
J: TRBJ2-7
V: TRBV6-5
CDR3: CASSYNGGNPYEQYF

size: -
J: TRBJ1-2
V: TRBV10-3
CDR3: CATSGQGAWGYTF

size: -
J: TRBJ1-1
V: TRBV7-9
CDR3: CASSLAETGVGVGNTEAFF

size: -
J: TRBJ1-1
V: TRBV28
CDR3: CASSTGTLRGTEAFF

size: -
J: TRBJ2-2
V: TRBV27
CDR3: CASSFGTVVRELFF

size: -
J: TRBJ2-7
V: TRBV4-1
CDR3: CASSHITVTGNAPYEQYF

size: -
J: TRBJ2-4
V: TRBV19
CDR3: CASSTLTGLGRKNIQYF

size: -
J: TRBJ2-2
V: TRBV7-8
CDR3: CASSWRQGGGELFF

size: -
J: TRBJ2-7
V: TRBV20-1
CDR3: CSASRRGSYEQYF

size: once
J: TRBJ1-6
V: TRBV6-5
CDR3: CASSPAAVPSPLHF

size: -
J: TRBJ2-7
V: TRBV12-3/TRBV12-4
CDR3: CASSFASEQYF

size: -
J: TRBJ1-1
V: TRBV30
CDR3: CAWDRGGTEAFF

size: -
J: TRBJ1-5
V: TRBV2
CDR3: CASSDGHGSNQPQHF

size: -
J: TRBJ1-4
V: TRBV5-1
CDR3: CASSSQGNNEKLFF

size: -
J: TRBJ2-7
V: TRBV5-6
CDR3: CASSLGPGLLYEQYF

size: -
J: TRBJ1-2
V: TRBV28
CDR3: CASSGDRVNGYTF

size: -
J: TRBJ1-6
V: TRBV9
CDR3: CASSVGGTLGSPLHF

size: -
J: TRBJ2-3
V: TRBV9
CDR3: CASSRTLAGATDTQYF

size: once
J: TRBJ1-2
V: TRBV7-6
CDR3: CASSLQPASGTGTYGYTF

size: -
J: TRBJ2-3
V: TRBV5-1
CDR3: CASSLGLEDTDTQYF

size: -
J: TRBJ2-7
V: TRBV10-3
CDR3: CAISESGGALEQYF

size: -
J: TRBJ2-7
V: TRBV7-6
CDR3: CASSYRLTGRKDPYEQYF

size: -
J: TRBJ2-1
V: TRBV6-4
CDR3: CASSASRTSGGLFF

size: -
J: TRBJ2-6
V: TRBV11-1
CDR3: CASRSAGANVLTF

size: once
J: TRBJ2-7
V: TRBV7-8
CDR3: CASSLNQGYEQYF

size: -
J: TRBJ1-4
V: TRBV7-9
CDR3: CASSFRQGGNEKLFF

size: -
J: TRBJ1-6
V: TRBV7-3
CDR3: CASSLRQGESPLHF

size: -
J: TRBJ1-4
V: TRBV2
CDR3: CASIFGTGDEKLFF

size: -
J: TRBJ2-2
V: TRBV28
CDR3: CASSHRTSGGAGELFF

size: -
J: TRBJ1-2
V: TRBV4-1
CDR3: CASSQDLSGTAYGYTF

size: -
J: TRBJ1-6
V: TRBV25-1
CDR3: CASSESGRGGNNSPLHF

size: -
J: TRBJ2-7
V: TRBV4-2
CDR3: CASSQDSDEQYF

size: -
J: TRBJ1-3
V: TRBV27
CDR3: CASSLSPDGNTIYF

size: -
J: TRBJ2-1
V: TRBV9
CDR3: CASSVGGLAGSSYNEQFF

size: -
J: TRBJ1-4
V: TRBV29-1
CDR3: CSVGQGAGVNEKLFF

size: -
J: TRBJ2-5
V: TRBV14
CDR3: CASSLLTEETQYF

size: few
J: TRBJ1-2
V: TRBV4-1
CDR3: CASSQGAGYGYTF

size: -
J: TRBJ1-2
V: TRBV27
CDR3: CASSFRSGVTSYGYTF

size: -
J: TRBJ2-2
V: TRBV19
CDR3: CASSAGQVDTGELFF

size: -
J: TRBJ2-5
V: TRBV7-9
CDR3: CASSSRGEETQYF

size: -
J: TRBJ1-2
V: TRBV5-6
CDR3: CASSLGRANLAFGYTF

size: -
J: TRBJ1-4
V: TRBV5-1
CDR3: CASSLGQGGEKLFF

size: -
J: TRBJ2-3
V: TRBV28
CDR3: CASREFTSGGRGSTDTQYF

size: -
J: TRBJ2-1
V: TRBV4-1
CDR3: CASRSLAGGSYNEQFF

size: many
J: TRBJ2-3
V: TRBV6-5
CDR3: CASMRGMASDTQYF

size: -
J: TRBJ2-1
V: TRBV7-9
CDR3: CASSLGNLGRDNEQFF

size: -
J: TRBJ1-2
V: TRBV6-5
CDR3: CASSYQPPGRGEGYTF

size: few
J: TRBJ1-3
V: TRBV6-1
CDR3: CASSEARASGNTIYF

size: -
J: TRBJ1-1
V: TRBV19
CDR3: CATTDWGEAFF

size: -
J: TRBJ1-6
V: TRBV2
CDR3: CASSAEDKSSPLHF

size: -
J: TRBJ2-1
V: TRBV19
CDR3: CASTEPDSAQEQFF

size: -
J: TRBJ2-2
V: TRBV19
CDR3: CASSPDRGLIGELFF